This T cell receptor beta chain stems from a study of T-cell reconstitution after alpha-beta-depleted transplantation in children (dated by TCRdb to about 2016). For the study in its entirety: The study quantitatively tracked T-cell immune reconstitution after TCRalphabeta/CD19-depleted allogeneic hematopoietic cell transplantation in children using TCR repertoire profiling.

Overall study results and their limits: Over subsequent months, a decline in hyperexpanded clone frequencies was noted, and after one year, T-cell counts and TCRbeta diversity were mostly ascribed to newly produced T cells. Apparently early alphabetaT-cell count recovery about two months after transplant reportedly relied on only several hundred rapidly expanded clones derived from non-depleted graft cells. The high TCRbeta diversity at day 60 in some patients was ascribed to recipient T cells and intrathymic progenitors that had survived conditioning.

Libraries came from PCR. Instrument on record: Illumina HiSeq 2500. To normalize quantification of the TCRbeta repertoire, the TCR libraries were built with molecular barcoding that relied on unique molecular identifiers. In-frame beta chains were kept once TCRdb had trimmed the public reads at Q25 with fastp and called clones with MiXCR. Rows are unified per CDR3 protein, each entry keeping the most common DNA and genes. This sample has about 980,000 distinct CDR3 sequences in its table, and 25% to 30% of those were observed once. In total, the top ten clones hold roughly 27% of the sample. V is cut by 8 bases and J by 7 bases, and the space between the germline ends is 9 bases. The CDR3 runs 10 amino acids, cysteine and phenylalanine included. Just the 30-base CDR3 DNA is kept, in frame starting at base 1. Taken from the germline V gene, the CDR1 and CDR2 loops are SNHLY and FYNNEI. The treatment or condition label on this specimen signifies: allogeneic hematopoietic cell transplantation with graft depleted of TCRalphabeta T cells and CD19 B cells. The transplant recipients were children given TCRalphabeta/CD19-depleted allogeneic hematopoietic cell grafts.

With respect to this clonotype: Its antigen has not been determined. No base qualities exist here, and no much larger clone lies one base off it.

The clonotype was recovered from a boy younger than two who had a stem cell transplant for SCID, so the T cells may come from the graft donor. Source: PBMCs, mostly from graft donor cells, taken 360 days after TCRalphabeta/CD19-depleted stem cell transplant. The chain is encoded by TRBV2 joined to TRBJ2-7, with an unclear D gene assignment. The CDR3 has the sequence CASERREQYF. The nucleotide sequence reads as follows: TGTGCCAGCGAGCGAAGGGAGCAGTACTTC.